This T cell receptor (beta chain) derives from a study of blood T cell repertoires in COVID-19. Study-wide background: COVID-19 samples collected from the United States, Italy and Spain covered acute and convalescent phases. In each case, the material was cDNA or gDNA derived from T cells, B-cell-depleted T cells, or PBMCs.

Methods used by the authors: Quantification of nucleated cells was approximated via reference gene primer amplification. Generated by immunoSEQ multiplex PCR, the TCRdb table keeps only in-frame clones and is missing some. That table supplies the V and J calls and clone size; D and trimming were determined from the DNA. This table holds around 130,000 clones, about four fifths found once. This receptor was obtained from a woman older than 75 with acute or convalescent COVID-19. Sequenced input: peripheral blood.

The CDR3 reads CASSRISGGPMGEQYF. CDR3 sequence (DNA): TGTGCCAGCAGCCGTATATCGGGAGGGCCTATGGGCGAGCAGTACTTC. The gene calls are TRBV3-1 (or the pseudogene TRBV3-2) and TRBJ2-7, with TRBD2 matching over 8 bases. The CDR3 runs to 16 residues. Germline V gene data show CDR1 as LGHDT and CDR2 as YNNKEL (reference sequence). Losses at the gene ends were 4 bases for V and 6 bases for J; bases not matched to a gene: 14.